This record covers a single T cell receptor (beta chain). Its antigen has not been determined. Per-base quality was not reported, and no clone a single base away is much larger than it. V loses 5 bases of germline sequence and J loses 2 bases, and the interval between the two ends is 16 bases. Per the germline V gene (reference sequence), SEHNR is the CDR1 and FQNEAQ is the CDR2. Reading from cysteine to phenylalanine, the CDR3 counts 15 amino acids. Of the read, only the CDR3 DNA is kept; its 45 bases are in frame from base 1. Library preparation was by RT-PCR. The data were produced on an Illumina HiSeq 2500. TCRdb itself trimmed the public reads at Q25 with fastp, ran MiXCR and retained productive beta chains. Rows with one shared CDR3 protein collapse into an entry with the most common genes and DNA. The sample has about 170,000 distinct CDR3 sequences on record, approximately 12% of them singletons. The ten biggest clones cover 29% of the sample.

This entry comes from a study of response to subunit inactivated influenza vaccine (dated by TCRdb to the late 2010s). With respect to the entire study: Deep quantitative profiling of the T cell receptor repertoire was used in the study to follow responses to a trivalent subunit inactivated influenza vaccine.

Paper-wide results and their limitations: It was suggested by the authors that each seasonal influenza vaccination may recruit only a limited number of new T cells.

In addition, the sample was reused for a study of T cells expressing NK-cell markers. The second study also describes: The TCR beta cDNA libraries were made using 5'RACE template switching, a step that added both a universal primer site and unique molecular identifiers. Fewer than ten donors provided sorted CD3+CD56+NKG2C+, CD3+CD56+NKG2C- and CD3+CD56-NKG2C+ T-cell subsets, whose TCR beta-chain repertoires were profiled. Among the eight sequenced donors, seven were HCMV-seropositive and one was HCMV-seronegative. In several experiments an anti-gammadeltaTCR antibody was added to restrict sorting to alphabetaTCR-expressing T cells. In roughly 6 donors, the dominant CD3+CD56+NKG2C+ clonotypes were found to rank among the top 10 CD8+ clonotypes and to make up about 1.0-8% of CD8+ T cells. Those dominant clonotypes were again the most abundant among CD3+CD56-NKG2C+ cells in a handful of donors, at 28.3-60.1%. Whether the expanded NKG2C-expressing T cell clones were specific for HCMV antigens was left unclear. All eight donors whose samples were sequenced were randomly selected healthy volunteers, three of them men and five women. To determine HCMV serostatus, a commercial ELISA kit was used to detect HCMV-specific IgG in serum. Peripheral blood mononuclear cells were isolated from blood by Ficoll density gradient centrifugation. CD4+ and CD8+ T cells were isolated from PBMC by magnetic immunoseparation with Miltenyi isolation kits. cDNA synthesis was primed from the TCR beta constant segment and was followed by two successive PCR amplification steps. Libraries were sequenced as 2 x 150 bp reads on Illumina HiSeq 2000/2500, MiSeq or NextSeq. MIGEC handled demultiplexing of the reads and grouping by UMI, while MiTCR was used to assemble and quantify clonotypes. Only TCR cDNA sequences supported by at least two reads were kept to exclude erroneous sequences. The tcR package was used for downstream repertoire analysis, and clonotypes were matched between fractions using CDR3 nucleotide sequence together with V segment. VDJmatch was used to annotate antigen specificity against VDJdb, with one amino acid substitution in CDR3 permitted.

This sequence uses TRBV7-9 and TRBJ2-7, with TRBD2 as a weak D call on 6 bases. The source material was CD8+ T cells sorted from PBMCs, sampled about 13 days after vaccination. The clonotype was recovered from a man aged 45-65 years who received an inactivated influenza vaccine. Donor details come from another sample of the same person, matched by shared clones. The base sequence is TGTGCCAGCAGCCCTTGGGACTCCTCCACCTACGAGCAGTACTTC. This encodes CASSPWDSSTYEQYF.